These T cell receptor beta chains were read from a single sample in a study of blood T cell repertoires in COVID-19. The table came from immunoSEQ multiplex PCR; TCRdb's copy has only in-frame clones and leaves some out. The sample shows hundreds of thousands of clones, 65% to 90% of them seen only once. Input material: peripheral blood. These receptors came from a woman between 65 and 79 years old with COVID-19, enrolled during active disease. The CDR3 runs from the conserved cysteine through the conserved F or W. D genes are given only for firm matches. The listing skips clone size in some rows; elsewhere it reads once, few, many or a size class.

d_gene,v_gene,j_gene,abundance,CDR3aa,CDR3nt
TRBD2,TRBV3-1/TRBV3-2,TRBJ2-3,many,CASSQGRASGGLFTQYF,TGTGCCAGCAGCCAAGGAAGAGCCAGCGGGGGGCTTTTTACGCAGTATTTT
TRBD2,TRBV5-1,TRBJ2-6,NA,CASSLVPAGGSDGANVLTF,TGCGCCAGCAGCTTGGTACCAGCGGGGGGTTCTGATGGGGCCAACGTCCTGACTTTC
NA,TRBV9,TRBJ1-5,once,CASSGRGFDQPQHF,TGTGCCAGCAGCGGAAGGGGTTTCGATCAGCCCCAGCATTTT
TRBD1,TRBV6-2/TRBV6-3,TRBJ2-2,NA,CASSLTGVYTGELFF,TGTGCCAGCAGTTTAACAGGGGTATACACCGGGGAGCTGTTTTTT
NA,TRBV24-1,TRBJ2-3,NA,CATSPGGTDTQYF,TGTGCCACCAGTCCGGGGGGCACAGATACGCAGTATTTT
NA,TRBV19,TRBJ1-3,NA,CASSIRSADSGNTIYF,TGTGCCAGTAGTATTCGGTCTGCCGACTCTGGAAACACCATATATTTT
TRBD1,TRBV7-9,TRBJ2-4,once,CASSGTEGNIQYF,TGTGCCAGCAGTGGGACAGAAGGAAACATTCAGTACTTC
NA,TRBV19,TRBJ1-3,once,CASSVSGFSGNTIYF,TGTGCCAGTAGTGTCTCAGGCTTTTCTGGAAACACCATATATTTT
NA,TRBV6-5,TRBJ1-2,NA,CASSYSTGHNYGYTF,TGTGCCAGCAGTTACTCGACAGGACACAACTATGGCTACACCTTC
NA,TRBV11-3,TRBJ2-5,NA,CASSPDRGETQYF,TGTGCCAGCAGCCCGGACAGAGGGGAGACCCAGTACTTC
NA,TRBV6-2/TRBV6-3,TRBJ2-7,NA,CASSRNLLYEQYF,TGTGCCAGCAGCCGAAACCTACTCTACGAGCAGTACTTC
NA,TRBV7-9,TRBJ1-1,NA,CASSARGDTEAFF,TGTGCCAGCAGTGCGAGAGGTGACACTGAAGCTTTCTTT
TRBD1,TRBV7-9,TRBJ1-2,NA,CASSLADRGGDYGYTF,TGTGCCAGCAGCTTAGCCGACAGGGGGGGTGACTATGGCTACACCTTC
NA,TRBV3-1/TRBV3-2,TRBJ2-2,NA,CASSPRGTGELFF,TGTGCCAGCAGCCCTCGGGGGACCGGGGAGCTGTTTTTT
TRBD1,TRBV19,TRBJ2-6,NA,CASSSYRGPAGANVLTF,TGTGCCAGTAGTTCCTACAGGGGGCCAGCTGGGGCCAACGTCCTGACTTTC
TRBD1,TRBV7-9,TRBJ2-1,NA,CASSSPPDRGSYNEQFF,TGTGCCAGCAGCTCCCCCCCGGACAGGGGCTCCTACAATGAGCAGTTCTTC
TRBD1,TRBV5-4,TRBJ2-5,NA,CASSPGTGETQYF,TGTGCCAGCAGCCCCGGGACAGGAGAGACCCAGTACTTC
NA,TRBV2,TRBJ2-3,once,CASSQLTATDTQYF,TGTGCCAGCAGTCAACTGACTGCCACAGATACGCAGTATTTT
NA,TRBV30,TRBJ1-2,NA,CALRGANYGYTF,TGTGCCTTACGCGGGGCTAACTATGGCTACACCTTC
NA,TRBV12-3/TRBV12-4,TRBJ1-4,NA,CASSDGGNEKLFF,TGTGCCAGCAGCGACGGGGGGAATGAAAAACTGTTTTTT
NA,TRBV13,TRBJ1-3,NA,CASSPGDGASGNTIYF,TGTGCCAGCAGCCCGGGGGACGGCGCCTCTGGAAACACCATATATTTT
TRBD1,TRBV7-2,TRBJ2-7,NA,CASGTGGSTYEQYF,TGTGCCAGTGGGACAGGGGGCTCCACCTACGAGCAGTACTTC
NA,TRBV5-1,TRBJ1-4,NA,CASSYQGSDEKLFF,TGCGCCAGCAGCTATCAGGGGTCGGATGAAAAACTGTTTTTT
NA,TRBV5-3,TRBJ1-5,NA,CARSHLLPGPNQPQHF,TGTGCCAGAAGCCACCTCCTCCCAGGGCCCAATCAGCCCCAGCATTTT
NA,TRBV19,TRBJ1-2,NA,CASSTLVGGFGGYTF,TGTGCCAGTAGTACTCTCGTGGGGGGGTTCGGTGGCTACACCTTC
TRBD1,TRBV7-9,TRBJ1-2,NA,CASSLYLQQGAYGYTF,TGTGCCAGCAGCTTATACCTCCAACAGGGGGCCTATGGCTACACCTTC
NA,TRBV18,TRBJ2-7,NA,CASSPRGTGQYEQYF,TGTGCCAGCTCACCCCGGGGAACCGGACAGTACGAGCAGTACTTC
NA,TRBV6-2/TRBV6-3,TRBJ1-5,NA,CASSYTGTTNQPQHF,TGTGCCAGCAGTTACACCGGGACAACCAATCAGCCCCAGCATTTT
TRBD1,TRBV19,TRBJ2-7,NA,CASRPPGQGREEQYF,TGTGCCAGTAGGCCACCGGGACAGGGGCGGGAGGAGCAGTACTTC
NA,TRBV7-2,TRBJ1-2,NA,CASSFQGGVRDGYTF,TGTGCCAGCAGCTTCCAGGGAGGGGTTAGGGATGGCTACACCTTC
TRBD1,TRBV6-2/TRBV6-3,TRBJ1-6,NA,CASSDRDNSPLHF,TGTGCCAGCAGTGACAGGGATAATTCACCCCTCCACTTT
TRBD1,TRBV30,TRBJ1-6,NA,CAWARAGTVNSPLHF,TGTGCCTGGGCTCGGGCGGGGACAGTTAATTCACCCCTCCACTTT
NA,TRBV5-1,TRBJ2-5,NA,CASSLGGLQETQYF,TGCGCCAGCAGCTTGGGGGGGCTCCAAGAGACCCAGTACTTC
TRBD2,TRBV9,TRBJ2-1,NA,CASSVANGGADEQFF,TGTGCCAGCAGCGTAGCCAACGGGGGGGCGGATGAGCAGTTCTTC
TRBD1,TRBV6-1,TRBJ1-1,NA,CASSEQGANTEAFF,TGTGCCAGCAGTGAACAGGGGGCCAACACTGAAGCTTTCTTT
TRBD1,TRBV5-6,TRBJ1-2,NA,CASSSGRQGIGGYTF,TGTGCCAGCAGCTCAGGAAGACAGGGAATAGGAGGCTACACCTTC
NA,TRBV4-3,TRBJ1-4,NA,CASSQDYLGRGNEKLFF,TGCGCCAGCAGCCAAGATTATCTGGGGAGGGGAAATGAAAAACTGTTTTTT
TRBD1,TRBV7-2,TRBJ2-5,NA,CASSYDRGGETQYF,TGTGCCAGCAGCTATGACAGGGGGGGAGAGACCCAGTACTTC